Shown below are 22 T cell receptor beta chains from a single sample sequenced in a study of blood T cells in healthy people across ages. Sample-barcoded 5' priming and a J-beta primer mix drove a second PCR of roughly 6 to 12 cycles. TCRdb fed the 5' RACE reads into MiXCR, producing one record per CDR3 protein. The sample carries some 1.5 million distinct CDR3 sequences, approximately 30% recorded once. Sequencing was carried out using blood. The receptors stem from a woman younger than 45 in good health.

The CDR3 sequence is CASSLGRGVRYEQYF. CDR3 in DNA: TGTGCCAGCAGCTTAGGCCGGGGGGTTCGGTACGAGCAGTACTTC. This chain joins TRBV13 and TRBJ2-7, with TRBD2 matching over 7 bases. The CDR3 has 15 residues. CDR1 and CDR2 (germline): PRHDT, FYEKMQ (reference sequence). V gave up 0 bases and J gave up 4 bases; unmatched junction bases: 6. The whole variable domain, remainder taken from reference TRBV13 and TRBJ2-7, is AAGVIQSPRHLIKEKRETATLKCYPIPRHDTVYWYQQGPGQDPQFLISFYEKMQSDKGSIPDRFSAQQFSDYHSELNMSSLELGDSALYFCASSLGRGVRYEQYFGPGTRLTVT.

The chain links TRBV10-3 to TRBJ2-1; 10 bases align to TRBD1. Germline V gives CDR1 ENHRY, CDR2 SYGVKD. The V segment lost 4 bases and the J segment 7 bases; nucleotides outside the gene matches: 16. This CDR3 spans 18 amino acids. CDR3 sequence: CAISATQTPGQGTNEQFF. The CDR3 nucleotides are TGTGCCATCAGTGCCACGCAGACTCCGGGACAGGGGACTAATGAGCAGTTCTTC.

As to this clonotype: At one end, the junction sequence differs from germline, possibly due to a read error. V and J are TRBV11-2 and TRBJ2-7, with a tentative D call TRBD1 (7 bases). CDR1 is SGHAT, CDR2 FQNNGV, per germline. The CDR3 runs 15 residues. CDR3 region: CASSPRGALGYGQYF. CDR3 sequence (DNA): TGTGCCAGCAGCCCCAGGGGGGCCTTGGGGTACGGGCAGTACTTC.

This clonotype was recorded many times. V is TRBV10-2 and J is TRBJ2-7; 7 bases fit TRBD2. Trimming took 9 bases from V and 2 from J; bases not matched to a gene: 13. Germline CDR1 reads WSHSY; CDR2 reads SAAADI. This CDR3 comprises 15 residues. DNA of the CDR3: TGCGCCAGTCGAAGACTAGCCCCAGTCCCCTACGAGCAGTACTTC. Translated, it gives CASRRLAPVPYEQYF.

The chain carries TRBV28 and TRBJ1-5; 8 positions agree with TRBD1. CDR3 size: 16 residues. The V and J ends lost 7 bases and 7 bases, in that order; junction bases with no gene match: 15. Germline lookup yields CDR1 MDHEN and CDR2 SYDVKM. CDR3 protein: CASTLPPGGQGQPQHF. The CDR3 coding sequence is TGTGCCAGCACCCTCCCCCCAGGGGGCCAGGGACAGCCCCAGCATTTT. Using reference TRBV28 and TRBJ1-5 for the parts outside the CDR3, the full variable domain is DVKVTQSSRYLVKRTGEKVFLECVQDMDHENMFWYRQDPGLGLRLIYFSYDVKMKEKGDIPEGYSVSREKKERFSLILESASTNQTSMYLCASTLPPGGQGQPQHFGDGTRLSIL.

J is TRBJ2-5 and V is TRBV29-1; the D is unclear. The CDR3 is made up of 13 amino acids. Trimming cost V 3 bases and J 1 base, with 9 bases left between them. The germline V gene encodes CDR1 SQVTM and CDR2 ANQGSEA. The CDR3 nucleotides read TGCAGCGTTGACGTAACCTTCCAAGAGACCCAGTACTTC. It yields the protein CSVDVTFQETQYF.

This clonotype was seen repeatedly, ten times or more. The chain joins TRBV30 to TRBJ2-7; tentative D call: TRBD2 (6 bases). This CDR3 is built from 15 residues. The germline V and J ends were trimmed by 1 base and 1 base, with 14 bases remaining between them. Germline CDR1 GTSNPN, CDR2 SVGIG (reference sequence). DNA for the CDR3: TGTGCCTGGAGTGGAACGGGACTCCTATCCTACGAGCAGTACTTC. Encoded protein: CAWSGTGLLSYEQYF.

This clonotype was counted many times. This chain uses TRBV7-3 with TRBJ2-1; tentative D call: TRBD1 (6 bases). Between the trimmed V and J ends, which lost 0 bases and 5 bases, there was a span of 11 bases. This CDR3 comprises 15 residues. Germline CDR1 SGHTA, CDR2 FQGTGA. This CDR3 reads CASSLTGGLNNEQFF. CDR3 nucleotide sequence: TGTGCCAGCAGCTTAACAGGGGGTTTGAACAATGAGCAGTTCTTC.

This clonotype was found a few times. The chain has TRBV5-1 and TRBJ2-7; TRBD2 agrees at 9 bases. V dropped 0 bases and J dropped 1; count of bases not matched to a gene: 11. Germline CDR1 SGHRS, CDR2 YFSETQ. The CDR3 is 18 amino acids. DNA for the CDR3: TGCGCCAGCAGCTTGGTACTAGCGGGCTTGACCCCTTCCTACGAGCAGTACTTC. It yields the protein CASSLVLAGLTPSYEQYF.

The chain couples TRBV27 to TRBJ2-3, with TRBD2 matching over 13 bases. V was clipped by 0 bases and J by 1 base; unmatched bases: 1. This CDR3 comprises 17 residues. From germline, CDR1 is MNHEY and CDR2 SMNVEV (reference sequence). The CDR3 nucleotides read TGTGCCAGCAGTTTATCGGGGACTAGCGGGGGCACAGATACGCAGTATTTT. It yields the protein CASSLSGTSGGTDTQYF.

This clonotype has more than one count but fewer than ten. The V call is TRBV5-1, the J call TRBJ2-7; 11 bases are a match to TRBD1. With 6 bases clipped from V and 2 bases from J, the junction kept 4 bases outside the gene matches. Germline-derived CDR1 and CDR2 are SGHRS and YFSETQ. The CDR3 spans 14 residues. CDR3: CASNLGQGAYEQYF. CDR3 DNA: TGCGCCAGCAATTTGGGACAGGGGGCCTACGAGCAGTACTTC. The complete variable domain, with remaining parts taken from reference TRBV5-1 and TRBJ2-7, reads KAGVTQTPRYLIKTRGQQVTLSCSPISGHRSVSWYQQTPGQGLQFLFEYFSETQRNKGNFPGRFSGRQFSNSRSEMNVSTLELGDSALYLCASNLGQGAYEQYFGPGTRLTVT.

This sequence joins TRBV11-2 and TRBJ2-3; possibly TRBD2 for D (5 bases). The V end was cut by 4 bases, the J end by 14 bases, with 10 bases between. The CDR3 has 10 residues. Germline assignment: CDR1 SGHAT and CDR2 FQNNGV. The DNA for the CDR3 is TGTGCCAGCAGCTCCGGACTGATGTATTTT. Protein sequence: CASSSGLMYF.

This sequence joins TRBV12-3 or TRBV12-4 and TRBJ2-2, with 7 positions matching TRBD1. This CDR3 is built from 14 residues. The J segment lost 6 bases and the V segment lost 4 bases, leaving 5 bases of the junction unmatched. Written as DNA, the CDR3 is TGTGCCAGCAGTTACAGACAGGGCGCCGGGGAGCTGTTTTTT. Its translation: CASSYRQGAGELFF.

Here the CDR3 DNA reads TGCGCCAGCAGCCTCGACGGGACACCCCAAAGGGGCTACACCTTC. Its translation: CASSLDGTPQRGYTF. The chain couples TRBV5-1 to TRBJ1-2; tentatively, D is TRBD1 (6 bases). Germline CDR1 SGHRS, CDR2 YFSETQ. Trimming shortened V by 4 bases and J by 8 bases, and 21 bases separated the two germline ends. The CDR3 extends over 15 amino acids.

V usage is TRBV5-1 and J usage is TRBJ2-5; 7 positions match TRBD2. The CDR3 spans 18 residues. J was trimmed by 0 bases and V by 5 bases; bases with no gene match: 16. Germline CDR1 is SGHRS and CDR2 is YFSETQ. The CDR3 sequence: CASRSIGLPGGNQETQYF. Written as DNA, the CDR3 is TGCGCCAGCAGGTCCATCGGACTCCCGGGGGGAAACCAAGAGACCCAGTACTTC.

Turning to this clonotype: A read error may account for a junction end that differs from germline. The chain is built from TRBV6-1 and TRBJ1-4, with TRBD1 identical over 7 bases. CDR3 length: 16 amino acids. Germline V gene lookup returns CDR1 MNHNS and CDR2 SASEGT. CDR3 region: CASSRGTAGGNEKRFF. Here the CDR3 DNA reads TGTGCCAGCAGTAGAGGGACAGCGGGTGGAAATGAAAAACGGTTTTTT.

This rearrangement joins TRBV20-1 to TRBJ2-3, with 10 bases identical to TRBD2. V lost 6 bases to trimming and J lost 2 bases; unmatched junction nucleotides: 8. The CDR3 spans 15 residues. Germline loops: CDR1 DFQATT, CDR2 SNEGSKA (reference sequence). This chain's CDR3 is CSAGTSESYTDTQYF. For the CDR3, the DNA is TGCAGTGCGGGGACTAGCGAGTCCTACACAGATACGCAGTATTTT.

The sample holds a few counts of this clonotype. The genes are TRBV29-1 and TRBJ1-1; D is unclear. This CDR3 has 11 residues. The germline V gene has CDR1 SQVTM and CDR2 ANQGSEA. The germline V and J ends were trimmed by 2 bases and 4 bases, with 5 bases remaining between them. CDR3 in amino acids: CSVELSTEAFF. DNA for the CDR3: TGCAGCGTTGAATTAAGCACTGAAGCTTTCTTT.

The chain has TRBV18 and TRBJ2-5; TRBD1 aligns across 8 bases. The CDR3 spans 15 residues. The germline V gene has CDR1 KGHSH and CDR2 LQKENI. Trimming took 6 bases from V and 13 from J; bases not matched to a gene: 19. In nucleotides, the CDR3 is TGTGCCAGCTCCCCGGGACAGGTTTTTGGCAACGAGCGGTACTTC. This encodes CASSPGQVFGNERYF.

V and J are TRBV14 and TRBJ2-3; D could derive from TRBD1 or TRBD2 (6 bases each). The CDR3 spans 13 residues. Germline V gene data show CDR1 as SGHDN and CDR2 as FVKESK. Trimming pared 0 bases from V and 11 bases from J, leaving 12 bases between. This CDR3 reads CASSQDGGARQYF. CDR3 coding DNA: TGTGCCAGCAGCCAAGACGGGGGCGCAAGGCAGTATTTT.

This clonotype was recorded at least ten times. The J gene is TRBJ1-5, the V gene TRBV18, with D unclear. The CDR3 contains 13 residues. V was clipped by 2 bases and J by 4 bases, with 6 bases between them. The V gene's germline CDR1 is KGHSH and CDR2 LQKENI. The CDR3 DNA reads as TGTGCCAGCTCACCAGGGGATAATCAGCCCCAGCATTTT. Protein product: CASSPGDNQPQHF.

The chain links TRBV11-2 to TRBJ2-1; 8 bases align to TRBD2. Trimming took 2 bases from V and 7 from J; bases not matched to a gene: 7. The CDR3 length is 15 residues. CDR1 is SGHAT, CDR2 FQNNGV, per germline. CDR3 nucleotides: TGTGCCAGCAGCTTACCGGGGGGGCCGGGAAATGAGCAGTTCTTC. It codes for CASSLPGGPGNEQFF. The variable domain in full, with the rest retrieved from reference TRBV11-2 and TRBJ2-1, is EAGVAQSPRYKIIEKRQSVAFWCNPISGHATLYWYQQILGQGPKLLIQFQNNGVVDDSQLPKDRFSAERLKGVDSTLKIQPAKLEDSAVYLCASSLPGGPGNEQFFGPGTRLTVL.